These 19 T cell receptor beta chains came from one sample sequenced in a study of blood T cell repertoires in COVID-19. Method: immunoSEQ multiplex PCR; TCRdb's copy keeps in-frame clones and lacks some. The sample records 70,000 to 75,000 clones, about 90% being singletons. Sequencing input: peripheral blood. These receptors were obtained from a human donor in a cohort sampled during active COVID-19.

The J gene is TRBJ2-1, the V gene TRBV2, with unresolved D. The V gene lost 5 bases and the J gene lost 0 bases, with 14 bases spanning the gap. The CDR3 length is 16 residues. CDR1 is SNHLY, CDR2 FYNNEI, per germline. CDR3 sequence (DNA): TGTGCCAGCAGTTACCCCATAGTAAGCTCCTACAATGAGCAGTTCTTC. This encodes CASSYPIVSSYNEQFF.

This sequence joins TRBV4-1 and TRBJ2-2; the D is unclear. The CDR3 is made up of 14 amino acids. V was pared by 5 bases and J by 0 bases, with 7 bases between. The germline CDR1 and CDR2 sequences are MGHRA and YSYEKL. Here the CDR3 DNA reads TGCGCCAGCAGCTGGAGTCCGAACACCGGGGAGCTGTTTTTT. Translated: CASSWSPNTGELFF.

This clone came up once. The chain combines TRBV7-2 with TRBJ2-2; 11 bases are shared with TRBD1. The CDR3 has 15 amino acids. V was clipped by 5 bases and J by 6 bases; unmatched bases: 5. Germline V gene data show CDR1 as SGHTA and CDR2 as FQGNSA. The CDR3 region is CASSRRDRGSGELFF. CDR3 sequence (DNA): TGTGCCAGCAGCAGGCGGGACAGGGGGTCCGGGGAGCTGTTTTTT.

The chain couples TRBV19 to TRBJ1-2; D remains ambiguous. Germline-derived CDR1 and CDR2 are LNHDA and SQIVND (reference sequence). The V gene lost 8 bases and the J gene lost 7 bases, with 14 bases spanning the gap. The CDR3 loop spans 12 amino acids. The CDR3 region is CASAVEWVGYTF. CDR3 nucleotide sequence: TGTGCCAGTGCCGTGGAGTGGGTTGGCTACACCTTC.

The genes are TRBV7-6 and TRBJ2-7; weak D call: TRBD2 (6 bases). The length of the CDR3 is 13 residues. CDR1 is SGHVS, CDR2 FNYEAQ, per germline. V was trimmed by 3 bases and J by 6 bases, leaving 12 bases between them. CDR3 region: CASSLLKGGEQYF. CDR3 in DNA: TGTGCCAGCAGCTTGCTTAAGGGAGGCGAGCAGTACTTC.

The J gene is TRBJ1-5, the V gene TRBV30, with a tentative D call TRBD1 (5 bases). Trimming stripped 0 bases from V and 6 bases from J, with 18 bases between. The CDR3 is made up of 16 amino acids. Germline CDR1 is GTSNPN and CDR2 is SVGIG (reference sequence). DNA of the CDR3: TGTGCCTGGAGTGTACGGGGGACCTTGGCTATTCAGCCCCAGCATTTT. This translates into CAWSVRGTLAIQPQHF. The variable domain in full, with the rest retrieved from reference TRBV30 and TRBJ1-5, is SQTIHQWPATLVQPVGSPLSLECTVEGTSNPNLYWYRQAAGRGLQLLFYSVGIGQISSEVPQNLSASRPQDRQFILSSKKLLLSDSGFYLCAWSVRGTLAIQPQHFGDGTRLSIL.

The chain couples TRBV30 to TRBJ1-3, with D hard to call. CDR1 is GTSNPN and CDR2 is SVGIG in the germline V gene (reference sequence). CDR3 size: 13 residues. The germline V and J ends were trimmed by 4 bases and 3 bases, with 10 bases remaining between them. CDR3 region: CAWTPGFGNTIYF. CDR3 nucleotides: TGTGCCTGGACACCAGGCTTTGGAAACACCATATATTTT.

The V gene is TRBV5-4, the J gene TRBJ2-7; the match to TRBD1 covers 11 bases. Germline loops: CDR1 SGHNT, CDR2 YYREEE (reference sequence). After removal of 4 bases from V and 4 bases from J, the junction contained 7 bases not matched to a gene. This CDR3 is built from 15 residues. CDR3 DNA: TGTGCCAGCAGCGACCCGGACAGGGGGCTGTACGAGCAGTACTTC. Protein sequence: CASSDPDRGLYEQYF.

CDR3 amino acids: CASSEGAGGSTDTQYF. The CDR3, as DNA: TGTGCCAGCAGTGAAGGAGCGGGGGGTAGCACAGATACGCAGTATTTT. The J gene is TRBJ2-3, the V gene TRBV6-1; 9 bases agree with TRBD2. V trimming: 1 base; J trimming: 0 bases; junction bases outside the gene matches: 2. CDR1 and CDR2 (germline): MNHNS, SASEGT. The CDR3 is made up of 16 amino acids.

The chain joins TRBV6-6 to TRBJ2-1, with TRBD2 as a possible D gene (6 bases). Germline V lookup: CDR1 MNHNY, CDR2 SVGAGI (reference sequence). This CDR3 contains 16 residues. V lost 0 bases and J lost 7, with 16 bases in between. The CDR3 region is CASSYSGLALANEQFF. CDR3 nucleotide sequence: TGTGCCAGCAGTTACTCTGGGCTAGCGCTCGCGAATGAGCAGTTCTTC.

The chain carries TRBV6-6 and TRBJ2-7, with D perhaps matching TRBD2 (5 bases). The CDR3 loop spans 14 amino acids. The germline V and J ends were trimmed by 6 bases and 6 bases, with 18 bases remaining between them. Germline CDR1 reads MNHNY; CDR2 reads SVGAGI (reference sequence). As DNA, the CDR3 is TGTGCCAGCAGAAACCCGCGGTCGGGGTCCGAGCAGTACTTC. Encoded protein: CASRNPRSGSEQYF.

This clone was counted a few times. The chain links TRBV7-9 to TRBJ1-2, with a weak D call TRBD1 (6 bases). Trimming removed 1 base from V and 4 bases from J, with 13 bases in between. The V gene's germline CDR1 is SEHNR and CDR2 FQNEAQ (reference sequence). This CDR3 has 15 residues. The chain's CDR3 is CASSLDRAAVYGYTF. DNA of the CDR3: TGTGCCAGCAGCTTAGACAGGGCCGCCGTCTATGGCTACACCTTC.

The CDR3 spells CASSQVLGGGQTSIYNEQFF. Written as DNA, the CDR3 is TGTGCCAGCAGCCAAGTCTTGGGGGGGGGCCAGACATCTATCTACAATGAGCAGTTCTTC. The J gene is TRBJ2-1, the V gene TRBV4-2; a weak D match, TRBD2 (7 bases). The germline V gene encodes CDR1 LGHNA and CDR2 YNFKEQ. There are 20 residues in the CDR3. The V gene lost 1 base and the J gene lost 3 bases, with 25 bases spanning the gap.

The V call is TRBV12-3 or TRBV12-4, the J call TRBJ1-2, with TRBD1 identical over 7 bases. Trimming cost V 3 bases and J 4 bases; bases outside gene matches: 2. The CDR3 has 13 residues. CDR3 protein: CASSFGTAYGYTF. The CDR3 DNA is TGTGCCAGCAGTTTTGGGACAGCCTATGGCTACACCTTC.

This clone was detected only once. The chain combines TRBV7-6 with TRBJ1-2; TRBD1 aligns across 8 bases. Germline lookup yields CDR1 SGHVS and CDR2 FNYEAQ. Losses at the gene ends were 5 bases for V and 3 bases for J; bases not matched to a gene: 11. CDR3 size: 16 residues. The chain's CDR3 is CASSPTTGVNDYGYTF. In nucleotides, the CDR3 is TGTGCCAGCAGCCCTACGACAGGGGTGAACGACTATGGCTACACCTTC.

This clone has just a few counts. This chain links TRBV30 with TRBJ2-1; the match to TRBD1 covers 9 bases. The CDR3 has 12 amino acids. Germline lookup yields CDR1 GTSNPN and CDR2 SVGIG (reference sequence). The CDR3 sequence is CARGQGYNEQFF. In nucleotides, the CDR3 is TGTGCTCGGGGACAGGGCTACAATGAGCAGTTCTTC.

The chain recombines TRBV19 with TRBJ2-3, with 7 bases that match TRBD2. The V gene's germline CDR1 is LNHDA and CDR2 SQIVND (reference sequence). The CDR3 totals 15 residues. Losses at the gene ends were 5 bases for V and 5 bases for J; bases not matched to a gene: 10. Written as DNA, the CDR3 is TGTGCCAGTAGTGGGCGGGATCTAGCGGTAGATACGCAGTATTTT. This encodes CASSGRDLAVDTQYF.

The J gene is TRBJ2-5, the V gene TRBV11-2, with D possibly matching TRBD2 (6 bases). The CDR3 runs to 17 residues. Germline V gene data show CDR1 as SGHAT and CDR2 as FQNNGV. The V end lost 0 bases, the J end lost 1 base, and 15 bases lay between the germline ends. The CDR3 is CASSLDSPWGVQETQYF. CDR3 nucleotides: TGTGCCAGCAGCTTAGATTCCCCCTGGGGGGTCCAAGAGACCCAGTACTTC. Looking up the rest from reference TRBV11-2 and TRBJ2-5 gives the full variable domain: EAGVAQSPRYKIIEKRQSVAFWCNPISGHATLYWYQQILGQGPKLLIQFQNNGVVDDSQLPKDRFSAERLKGVDSTLKIQPAKLEDSAVYLCASSLDSPWGVQETQYFGPGTRLLVL.

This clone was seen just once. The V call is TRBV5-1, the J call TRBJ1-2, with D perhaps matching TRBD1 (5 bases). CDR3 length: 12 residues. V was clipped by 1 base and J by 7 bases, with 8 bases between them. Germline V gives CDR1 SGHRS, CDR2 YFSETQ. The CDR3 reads CASSLTGGGYTF. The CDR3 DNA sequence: TGCGCCAGCAGCTTGACCGGGGGTGGCTACACCTTC. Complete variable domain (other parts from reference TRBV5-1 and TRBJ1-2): KAGVTQTPRYLIKTRGQQVTLSCSPISGHRSVSWYQQTPGQGLQFLFEYFSETQRNKGNFPGRFSGRQFSNSRSEMNVSTLELGDSALYLCASSLTGGGYTFGSGTRLTVV.